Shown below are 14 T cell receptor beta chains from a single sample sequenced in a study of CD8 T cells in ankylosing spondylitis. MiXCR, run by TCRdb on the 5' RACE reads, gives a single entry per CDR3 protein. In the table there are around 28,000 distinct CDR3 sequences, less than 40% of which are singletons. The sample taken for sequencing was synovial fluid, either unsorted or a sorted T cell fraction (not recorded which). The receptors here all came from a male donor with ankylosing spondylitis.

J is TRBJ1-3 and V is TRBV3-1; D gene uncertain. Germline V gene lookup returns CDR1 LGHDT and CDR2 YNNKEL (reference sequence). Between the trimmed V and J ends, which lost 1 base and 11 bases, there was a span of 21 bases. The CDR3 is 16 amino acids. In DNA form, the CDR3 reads TGTGCCAGCAGCCAAGTGGAACACGCGCCACCATGGGCCATATATTTT. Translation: CASSQVEHAPPWAIYF.

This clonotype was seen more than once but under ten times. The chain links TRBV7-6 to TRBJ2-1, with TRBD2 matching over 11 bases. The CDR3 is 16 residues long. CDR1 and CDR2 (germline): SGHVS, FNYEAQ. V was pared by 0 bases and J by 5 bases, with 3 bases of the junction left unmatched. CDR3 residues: CASSLATSGKHNEQFF. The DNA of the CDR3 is TGTGCCAGCAGCTTAGCGACTAGCGGGAAACACAATGAGCAGTTCTTC.

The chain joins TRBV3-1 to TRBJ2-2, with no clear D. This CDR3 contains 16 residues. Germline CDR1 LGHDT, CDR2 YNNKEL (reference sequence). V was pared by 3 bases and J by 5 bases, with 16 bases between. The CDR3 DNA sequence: TGTGCCAGCAGCCAGGTGTCGGCAATTGGGACCGGGGAGCTGTTTTTT. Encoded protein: CASSQVSAIGTGELFF.

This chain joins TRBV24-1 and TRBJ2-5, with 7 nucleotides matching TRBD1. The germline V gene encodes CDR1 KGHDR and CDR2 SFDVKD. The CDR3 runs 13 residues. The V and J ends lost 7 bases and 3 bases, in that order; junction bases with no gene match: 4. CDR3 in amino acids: CATRTDREETQYF. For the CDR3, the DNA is TGTGCCACCAGGACCGACAGGGAAGAGACCCAGTACTTC.

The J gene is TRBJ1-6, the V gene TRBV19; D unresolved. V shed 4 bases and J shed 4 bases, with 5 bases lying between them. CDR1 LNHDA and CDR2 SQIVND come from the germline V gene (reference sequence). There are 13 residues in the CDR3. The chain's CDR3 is CASSSGYNSPLHF. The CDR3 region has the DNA TGTGCCAGTAGTAGCGGATATAATTCACCCCTCCACTTT.

Here the CDR3 DNA reads TGCGCCAGCGGAGGACAGCTGTCGGGCTACACCTTC. Translating gives CASGGQLSGYTF. The chain is built from TRBV10-2 and TRBJ1-2, with a tentative D call TRBD1 (6 bases). Germline values: CDR1 WSHSY, CDR2 SAAADI. V was pared by 8 bases and J by 8 bases, with 15 bases between. This CDR3 has 12 amino acids.

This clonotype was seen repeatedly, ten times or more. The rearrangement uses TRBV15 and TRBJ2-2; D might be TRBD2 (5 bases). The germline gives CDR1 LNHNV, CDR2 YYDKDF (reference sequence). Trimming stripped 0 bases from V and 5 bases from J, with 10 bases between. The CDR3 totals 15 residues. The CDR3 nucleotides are TGTGCCACCAGCAGAGATCGGTCGGGGACCGGGGAGCTGTTTTTT. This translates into CATSRDRSGTGELFF.

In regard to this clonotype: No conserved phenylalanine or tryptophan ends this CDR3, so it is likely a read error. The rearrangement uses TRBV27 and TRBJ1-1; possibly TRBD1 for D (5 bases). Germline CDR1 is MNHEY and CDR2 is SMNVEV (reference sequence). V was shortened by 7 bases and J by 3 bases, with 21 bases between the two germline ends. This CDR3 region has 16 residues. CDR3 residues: CASTASLSGTYTEAFL. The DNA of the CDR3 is TGTGCCAGCACCGCCAGCTTGTCAGGGACGTACACTGAAGCTTTCCTT.

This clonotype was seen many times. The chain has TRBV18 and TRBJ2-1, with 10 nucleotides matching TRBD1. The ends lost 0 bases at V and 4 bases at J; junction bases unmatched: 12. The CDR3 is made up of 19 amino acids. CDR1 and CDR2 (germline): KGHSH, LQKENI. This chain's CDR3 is CASSPPRGQGDPRYNEQFF. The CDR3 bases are TGTGCCAGCTCACCACCGAGAGGACAGGGGGACCCTCGGTACAATGAGCAGTTCTTC.

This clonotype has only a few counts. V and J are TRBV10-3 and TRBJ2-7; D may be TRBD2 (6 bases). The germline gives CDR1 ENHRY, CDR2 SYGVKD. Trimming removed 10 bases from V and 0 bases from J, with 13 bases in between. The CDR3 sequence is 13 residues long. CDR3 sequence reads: CATRVGGSYEQYV. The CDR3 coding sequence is TGTGCCACCAGGGTCGGGGGCTCCTACGAGCAGTACGTC.

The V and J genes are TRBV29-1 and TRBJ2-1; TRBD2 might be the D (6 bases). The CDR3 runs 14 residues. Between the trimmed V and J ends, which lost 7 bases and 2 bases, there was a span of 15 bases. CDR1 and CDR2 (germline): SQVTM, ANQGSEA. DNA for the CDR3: TGCAGCGCGCGCGGGGCTTCCCCCTACAATGAGCAGTTCTTC. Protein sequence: CSARGASPYNEQFF.

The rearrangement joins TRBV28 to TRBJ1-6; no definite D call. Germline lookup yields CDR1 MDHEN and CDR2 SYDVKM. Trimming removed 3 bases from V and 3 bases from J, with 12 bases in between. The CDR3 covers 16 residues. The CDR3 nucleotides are TGTGCCAGCAGTTTTCGGATAATTAACTATAATTCACCCCTCCACTTT. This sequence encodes CASSFRIINYNSPLHF.

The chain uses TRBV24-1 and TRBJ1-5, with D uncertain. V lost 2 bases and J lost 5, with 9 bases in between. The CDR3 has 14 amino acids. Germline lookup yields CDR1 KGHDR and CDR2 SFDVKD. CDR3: CATSDSASDQPQHF. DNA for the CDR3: TGTGCCACCAGTGATTCAGCGTCCGATCAGCCCCAGCATTTT.

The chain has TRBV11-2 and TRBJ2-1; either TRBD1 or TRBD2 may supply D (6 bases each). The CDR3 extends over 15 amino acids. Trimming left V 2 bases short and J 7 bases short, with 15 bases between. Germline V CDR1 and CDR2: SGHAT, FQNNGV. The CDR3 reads CASSLTRGLSNEQFF. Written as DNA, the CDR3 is TGTGCCAGCAGCTTAACCCGGGGGCTTTCGAATGAGCAGTTCTTC. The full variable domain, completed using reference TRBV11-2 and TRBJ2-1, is EAGVAQSPRYKIIEKRQSVAFWCNPISGHATLYWYQQILGQGPKLLIQFQNNGVVDDSQLPKDRFSAERLKGVDSTLKIQPAKLEDSAVYLCASSLTRGLSNEQFFGPGTRLTVL.